This record looks at one T cell receptor (beta chain) sequence and its context. Assay used: immunoSEQ multiplex PCR; TCRdb lists only in-frame clones, some missing. The profile shows some 69,000 clones, 85% to 95% of them singletons. Germline CDR1 is SGHRS and CDR2 is YFSETQ. This CDR3 contains 15 residues. The germline V and J ends were trimmed by 4 bases and 0 bases, with 8 bases remaining between them. Before the COVID-19 pandemic, during about 2011-2019, CD4+ T cells were taken from unexposed donors. This specimen belongs to a study of CD4 T cells in relation to SARS-CoV-2 and coronaviruses. This rearrangement joins TRBV5-1 to TRBJ2-6; D possibly corresponds to TRBD2 (5 bases). The sequenced sample consisted of naive CD4+ T cells from PBMCs. Specified subset: naive CD4+ T cells isolated by negative enrichment. The sequence was collected from a human donor in good health. In DNA form, the CDR3 reads TGCGCCAGCAGCCCTGGAGGCTCTGGGGCCAACGTCCTGACTTTC. Translating it yields CASSPGGSGANVLTF.